The clone carrying this TCR beta chain was detected only a few times. Its antigen remains unidentified. The sample comes from a study of cytomegalovirus exposure and HLA in healthy donors. About the research overall: Among the 300 to 450 genotyped donors, 70% to 90% were placed in the Caucasian-associated ancestry cluster.

Overall study results and limits: The study put 150 or so TCR beta chains on its list as cytomegalovirus-associated. Analyses of presence/absence relied on an assumption of roughly uniform sequencing depth across donors. The authors later found most CMV-associated TCR beta chains appeared HLA-restricted.

PCR employed 60 Vbeta and 13 Jbeta primers. Assay used: immunoSEQ multiplex PCR; TCRdb lists only in-frame clones, some missing. The table shows approximately 110,000 clones, with around 80% occurring only once. The CDR3 consists of 16 residues. CDR1 is SGHNT, CDR2 YYREEE, per germline (reference sequence). V was pared by 4 bases and J by 9 bases, with 20 bases between. Sequenced input: PBMCs. The V gene is TRBV5-4, the J gene TRBJ1-6; D gene unclear. The sequence was obtained from a man aged 50-60 years in good health and CMV-seronegative. In DNA, the CDR3 is TGTGCCAGCAGCCCAGAATACACCCTGCGGGGTTCACCCCTCCACTTT. This encodes CASSPEYTLRGSPLHF.